Shown below are 13 T cell receptor beta chains from a single sample sequenced in a study of CD8+CD57+ T cells in acquired aplastic anemia. Genomic DNA was employed as the template in profiling TCR beta VDJ and CDR3. TCRdb fed the reads into MiXCR, producing one record per CDR3 protein. The data show about 180,000 distinct CDR3 sequences, with around half seen just once and roughly 1.2% held by the top ten. Patients chosen for sequencing had CD8+CD57+ cells that had expanded, as shown by flow cytometry. Sequencing was carried out using sorted CD4+, CD8+, or CD8+CD57+ T cells (not recorded which) from PBMCs. The receptors derive from a human donor with aplastic anemia.

This clonotype showed up many times. The gene calls are TRBV12-3 or TRBV12-4 and TRBJ2-7; 8 bases are a match to TRBD1. This CDR3 has 13 residues. After removal of 4 bases from V and 6 bases from J, the junction contained 5 bases not matched to a gene. CDR3 in amino acids: CASSSDRVREQYF. The CDR3 DNA reads as TGTGCCAGCAGTTCGGACAGGGTCCGCGAGCAGTACTTC.

The chain joins TRBV3-1 to TRBJ2-7; 15 positions agree with TRBD2. V shed 4 bases, J shed 0 bases, and the junction held 10 bases outside the gene matches. This CDR3 contains 19 residues. Per germline, CDR1 LGHDT and CDR2 YNNKEL (reference sequence). Here the CDR3 reads CASSRVPGLAGGSSYEQYF. The CDR3 DNA is TGTGCCAGCAGCCGAGTTCCGGGACTAGCGGGGGGCTCCTCCTACGAGCAGTACTTC.

This clonotype was counted only a few times. This may be a read error: a much more frequent sequence differs by one nucleotide. Since the CDR3 does not end with the conserved phenylalanine or tryptophan, this likely comes from a read error. This chain joins TRBV9 and TRBJ2-2; D uncertain. The germline V gene encodes CDR1 SGDLS and CDR2 YYNGEE. V lost 4 bases, J lost 0 bases, and 7 bases lay in between. This CDR3 has 14 amino acids. The CDR3 is CASSTNTNTGELFL. The CDR3 DNA reads as TGTGCCAGCAGCACCAATACGAACACCGGGGAGCTGTTTCTT.

The V gene is TRBV20-1, the J gene TRBJ1-2, with TRBD1 identical over 10 bases. Per the germline V gene, CDR1 is DFQATT and CDR2 is SNEGSKA (reference sequence). V lost 5 bases to trimming and J lost 6 bases; unmatched junction nucleotides: 3. This CDR3 has 12 amino acids. CDR3 sequence (DNA): TGCAGTGCTGACAGGGGGCAGGATGGCTACACCTTC. It specifies CSADRGQDGYTF.

The V call is TRBV20-1, the J call TRBJ1-5; D not resolved. This CDR3 spans 15 amino acids. Trimming shortened V by 2 bases and J by 5 bases, and 16 bases separated the two germline ends. The germline CDR1 and CDR2 sequences are DFQATT and SNEGSKA (reference sequence). For the CDR3, the DNA is TGCAGTGCTAGACGGTCAAACGCCCCGGATCAGCCCCAGCATTTT. Translation: CSARRSNAPDQPQHF.

This clonotype was recorded a few times. The genes are TRBV20-1 and TRBJ1-2, with unresolved D. Trimming pared 1 base from V and 2 bases from J, leaving 11 bases between. This CDR3 is built from 14 residues. Looked up from germline, CDR1 is DFQATT and CDR2 is SNEGSKA (reference sequence). The CDR3 sequence: CSARGQARNYGYTF. As DNA, the CDR3 is TGCAGTGCTAGAGGGCAGGCGAGGAACTATGGCTACACCTTC.

By share, this clonotype ranks as medium-sized. The rearrangement links TRBV24-1 to TRBJ1-2; unclear D gene. Trimming pared 1 base from V and 7 bases from J, leaving 6 bases between. Germline values: CDR1 KGHDR, CDR2 SFDVKD. The CDR3 runs to 12 residues. This CDR3 is CATSDFSFGYTF. CDR3 in DNA: TGTGCCACCAGTGATTTTTCGTTTGGCTACACCTTC.

The sample holds many counts of this clonotype. The CDR3 bases are TGTGCCAGCAGTTACCGGACTCGGGGTTCCTACGAGCAGTACTTC. Translation: CASSYRTRGSYEQYF. The chain employs TRBV6-2 or TRBV6-3 and TRBJ2-7; tentative D call: TRBD2 (5 bases). Trimming left V 2 bases short and J 1 base short, with 12 bases between. Germline CDR1 reads MNHEY; CDR2 reads SVGEGT. The CDR3 has 15 residues.

The chain couples TRBV7-2 to TRBJ2-7, with unresolved D. Trimming cost V 4 bases and J 1 base, with 8 bases left between them. There are 13 residues in the CDR3. Germline-derived CDR1 and CDR2 are SGHTA and FQGNSA. The CDR3 bases are TGTGCCAGCAGCTCAGACATATCCTACGAGCAGTACTTC. Protein product: CASSSDISYEQYF.

This clonotype was counted a single time. Because the CDR3's place on the DNA is in doubt, the DNA is left out and the CDR3 is given as listed by TCRdb. The gene calls are TRBV20-1 and TRBJ1-5. From germline, CDR1 is DFQATT and CDR2 SNEGSKA (reference sequence). The CDR3 has 12 residues if both end residues are counted. The CDR3 spells CSVGVGNQPLHF.

This clonotype was detected ten times or more. The CDR3 spells CASSIARGGQPQHF. The CDR3 DNA is TGTGCCAGTAGTATAGCCAGGGGAGGACAGCCCCAGCATTTT. V and J are TRBV19 and TRBJ1-5, with TRBD1 as a possible D gene (6 bases). The CDR3 sequence is 14 residues long. V dropped 1 base and J dropped 7 bases, with 11 bases sitting between them. Germline assignment: CDR1 LNHDA and CDR2 SQIVND (reference sequence).

This rearrangement joins TRBV27 to TRBJ1-6; D uncertain. Germline V gene data show CDR1 as MNHEY and CDR2 as SMNVEV (reference sequence). This CDR3 comprises 19 residues. V was clipped by 1 base and J by 0 bases, with 16 bases between them. CDR3 protein: CASSLYWVPAISYNSPLHF. In nucleotides, the CDR3 is TGTGCCAGCAGTTTATACTGGGTCCCAGCCATCTCCTATAATTCACCCCTCCACTTT.

V gene TRBV10-3 combines with J gene TRBJ1-6; D may be TRBD1 (5 bases). Germline lookup yields CDR1 ENHRY and CDR2 SYGVKD. This CDR3 comprises 16 residues. Trimming shortened V by 4 bases and J by 4 bases, and 14 bases separated the two germline ends. The DNA of the CDR3 is TGTGCCATCAGTGTATCGGGACTCAAGTATAATTCACCCCTCCACTTT. It encodes CAISVSGLKYNSPLHF.